The 26 T cell receptor beta chains reported below all come from one sample, sequenced in a study of ipilimumab plus nivolumab after autologous stem cell transplantation. The data were produced by immunoSEQ multiplex PCR, yet TCRdb's version contains in-frame clones alone and is incomplete. The data contain around 4,900 clones, around two thirds of them singletons. Sequences were derived from PBMCs, sampled in a trial of ipilimumab plus nivolumab as post-transplant consolidation. These receptors originate from a male donor with multiple myeloma.

In DNA form, the CDR3 reads TGTGCCAGCAGCTCAGGTGGCCCATTATACGAGCAGTACTTC. Amino acid sequence: CASSSGGPLYEQYF. The gene calls are TRBV5-4 and TRBJ2-7; D remains ambiguous. Trimming left V 3 bases short and J 4 bases short, with 14 bases between. Germline-derived CDR1 and CDR2 are SGHNT and YYREEE (reference sequence). This CDR3 has 14 residues.

The CDR3 DNA follows: TGCGCCAGCAGCGCCGGACAGGCCGTCGCAGGGCAGTACTTC. Protein sequence: CASSAGQAVAGQYF. This chain connects TRBV5-1 to TRBJ2-7, with 7 bases aligning to TRBD1. Trimming took 4 bases from V and 9 from J; bases not matched to a gene: 13. Germline assignment: CDR1 SGHRS and CDR2 YFSETQ. The CDR3 is 14 amino acids.

This chain connects TRBV9 to TRBJ2-3, with 8 bases identical to TRBD2. The ends lost 2 bases at V and 0 bases at J; junction bases unmatched: 5. The germline V gene encodes CDR1 SGDLS and CDR2 YYNGEE. There are 16 residues in the CDR3. The CDR3 DNA reads as TGTGCCAGCAGCGTTACTAGCGGTAGTAGCACAGATACGCAGTATTTT. Encoded protein: CASSVTSGSSTDTQYF.

This clone was recorded a few times. The V call is TRBV4-3, the J call TRBJ1-2; D not certain. The CDR3 totals 15 residues. Per the germline V gene, CDR1 is LGHNA and CDR2 is YSLEER. Trimming pared 0 bases from V and 2 bases from J, leaving 10 bases between. The CDR3 region has the DNA TGCGCCAGCAGCCAAGAAGTGTTGGCAAACTATGGCTACACCTTC. This sequence encodes CASSQEVLANYGYTF.

This clone appeared a few times. V usage is TRBV11-3 and J usage is TRBJ2-7, with D unresolved. Germline V gives CDR1 SGHNT, CDR2 YENEEA. V lost 2 bases to trimming and J lost 9 bases, with 17 bases between them. The CDR3 extends over 14 amino acids. This chain's CDR3 is CASSLINGVGGQYF. The DNA of the CDR3 is TGTGCCAGCAGCTTAATTAATGGTGTTGGTGGGCAGTACTTC.

The rearrangement uses TRBV5-1 and TRBJ2-2, with D perhaps assigned TRBD1 or TRBD2 (5 bases each). The CDR3 runs 15 residues. Germline CDR1 reads SGHRS; CDR2 reads YFSETQ. Trimming removed 0 bases from V and 2 bases from J, with 8 bases in between. The CDR3 DNA sequence: TGCGCCAGCAGCTTGGAGGGACCAAACACCGGGGAGCTGTTTTTT. It is translated as CASSLEGPNTGELFF.

This sequence joins TRBV7-2 and TRBJ1-5; 7 nucleotides agree with TRBD1. Germline lookup yields CDR1 SGHTA and CDR2 FQGNSA. CDR3 length: 15 amino acids. V lost 0 bases to trimming and J lost 9 bases; unmatched junction nucleotides: 8. The CDR3 DNA follows: TGTGCCAGCAGCTTAGCGTTTAGAGGGGGCGCGCCCCAGCATTTT. It encodes CASSLAFRGGAPQHF.

The genes are TRBV13 and TRBJ2-2, with 12 bases aligning to TRBD2. CDR3 length: 16 amino acids. Looked up from germline, CDR1 is PRHDT and CDR2 is FYEKMQ (reference sequence). V was pared by 4 bases and J by 8 bases, with 8 bases of the junction left unmatched. CDR3: CASSSRLAGDWGELFF. Written as DNA, the CDR3 is TGTGCCAGCAGCTCGAGACTAGCGGGAGATTGGGGGGAGCTGTTTTTT.

The V gene is TRBV2, the J gene TRBJ2-5; D may be TRBD2 (6 bases). The CDR3 has 14 residues. The V and J ends lost 8 bases and 0 bases respectively, with 13 bases between them. CDR1 and CDR2 from the germline V gene are SNHLY and FYNNEI. CDR3 bases: TGTGCCAGCCGCTCTAGCGAATACCAAGAGACCCAGTACTTC. Its protein is CASRSSEYQETQYF.

The chain recombines TRBV7-3 with TRBJ2-1; D is perhaps TRBD1 or TRBD2 (5 bases each). Trimming shortened V by 7 bases and J by 4 bases, and 14 bases separated the two germline ends. From germline, CDR1 is SGHTA and CDR2 FQGTGA. The length of the CDR3 is 14 residues. For the CDR3, the DNA is TGTGCCAGCACCCCGGGGCCCGCGTACAATGAGCAGTTCTTC. Translating gives CASTPGPAYNEQFF. The full variable domain, with the rest looked up from reference TRBV7-3 and TRBJ2-1, is GAGVSQTPSNKVTEKGKYVELRCDPISGHTALYWYRQSLGQGPEFLIYFQGTGAADDSGLPNDRFFAVRPEGSVSTLKIQRTERGDSAVYLCASTPGPAYNEQFFGPGTRLTVL.

This clone was counted only a few times. The chain combines TRBV12-2 with TRBJ1-2; the D call in the table, TRBD1, was not verified against the DNA. TRBV12-2 is an annotated pseudogene. There are 15 residues in the CDR3. The CDR3 protein is CASRLAQGLGYGYTF. CDR3 bases: TGTGCAAGTCGCTTAGCGCAGGGGCTGGGCTATGGCTACACCTTC.

The gene calls are TRBV4-1 and TRBJ2-2, with D unclear. The CDR3 spans 20 residues. CDR1 and CDR2 from the germline V gene are MGHRA and YSYEKL. The V gene lost 0 bases and the J gene lost 1 base, with 21 bases spanning the gap. Here the CDR3 DNA reads TGCGCCAGCAGCCAAGATTCCCCCATTTCCTGGCGGAGGAACACCGGGGAGCTGTTTTTT. Its protein product is CASSQDSPISWRRNTGELFF.

This clone was counted only a few times. This sequence joins TRBV27 and TRBJ2-7; the match to TRBD1 covers 9 bases. The CDR3 spans 14 residues. V lost 6 bases, J lost 6 bases, and 9 bases stayed unmatched. The germline V gene has CDR1 MNHEY and CDR2 SMNVEV (reference sequence). The chain's CDR3 is CASRVTGGSGEQYF. The CDR3 coding sequence is TGTGCCAGCAGGGTGACAGGGGGTAGTGGCGAGCAGTACTTC.

CDR3: CASSYGTSKDEQFF. The CDR3 DNA is TGTGCCAGCAGTTACGGCACTAGTAAGGATGAGCAGTTCTTC. The rearrangement uses TRBV6-5 and TRBJ2-1; TRBD2 might be the D (5 bases). The CDR3 length is 14 residues. V was cut by 2 bases and J by 8 bases, with 13 bases left in between. Per the germline V gene, CDR1 is MNHEY and CDR2 is SVGAGI.

This clone has more than one count but fewer than ten. V and J are TRBV9 and TRBJ1-1, with TRBD1 as a possible D gene (6 bases). The ends were cut back, 4 bases at V and 2 bases at J, with 15 bases in the middle. The CDR3 contains 15 residues. Per the germline V gene, CDR1 is SGDLS and CDR2 is YYNGEE. For the CDR3, the DNA is TGTGCCAGCAGCCCCCCTAGGGGGGGAAACACTGAAGCTTTCTTT. This codes for CASSPPRGGNTEAFF.

By share, this clone counts as medium-sized. The V call is TRBV7-9, the J call TRBJ2-1; the match to TRBD2 covers 7 bases. The V gene's germline CDR1 is SEHNR and CDR2 FQNEAQ (reference sequence). J lost 9 bases, V lost 4 bases, and 9 bases had no gene match. This CDR3 contains 14 residues. This chain's CDR3 is CASSSWTSFGEQFF. The CDR3 nucleotides are TGTGCCAGCAGCTCTTGGACTAGTTTTGGTGAGCAGTTCTTC.

The gene calls are TRBV27 and TRBJ2-7; D remains unclear. From germline, CDR1 is MNHEY and CDR2 SMNVEV (reference sequence). V gave up 3 bases and J gave up 3 bases, with 9 bases separating them. The CDR3 is 13 amino acids. The DNA of the CDR3 is TGTGCCAGCAGTTTCGGTAGGTTCTACGAGCAGTACTTC. It encodes CASSFGRFYEQYF.

J is TRBJ2-7 and V is TRBV9; 8 bases align to TRBD2. Germline CDR1 SGDLS, CDR2 YYNGEE. The CDR3 has 15 amino acids. The ends lost 0 bases at V and 4 bases at J; junction bases unmatched: 6. CDR3 amino acids: CASSVGSGSPYEQYF. The CDR3 bases are TGTGCCAGCAGCGTAGGCAGCGGGAGCCCATACGAGCAGTACTTC.

The chain uses TRBV5-8 and TRBJ2-7; 8 bases align to TRBD2. The CDR3 totals 14 residues. The V and J ends lost 4 bases and 4 bases, in that order; junction bases with no gene match: 7. Germline V gives CDR1 SGHTS, CDR2 YDEGEE. CDR3 sequence (DNA): TGTGCCAGCAGCCCCAGGGGACTAGGGTACGAGCAGTACTTC. This gives the protein CASSPRGLGYEQYF.

The chain is built from TRBV7-9 and TRBJ1-5, with TRBD1 as a possible D gene (6 bases). The germline gives CDR1 SEHNR, CDR2 FQNEAQ (reference sequence). V lost 5 bases and J 3 bases, leaving 11 bases between the germline ends. This CDR3 spans 14 amino acids. The CDR3 sequence: CASSPGQINQPQHF. The CDR3 bases are TGTGCCAGCAGCCCCGGACAGATCAATCAGCCCCAGCATTTT.

The rearrangement links TRBV6-4 to TRBJ2-7, with 8 bases aligning to TRBD1. Looked up from germline, CDR1 is MRHNA and CDR2 is SNTAGT. There are 16 residues in the CDR3. Trimming at V came to 4 bases and at J to 0 bases, leaving 8 bases not matched to a gene. For the CDR3, the DNA is TGTGCCAGCAGTGGGGACCGGGACAGGAGCTCCTACGAGCAGTACTTC. It codes for CASSGDRDRSSYEQYF.

Note on this clone: The junction shows a germline mismatch at one end, possibly a read error. The rearrangement uses TRBV30 and TRBJ1-2; no clear D. This CDR3 comprises 15 residues. CDR1 is GTSNPN, CDR2 SVGIG, per germline (reference sequence). CDR3 nucleotide sequence: TGTGCCTGGAGTGTAGCAGGAAGAACTAACTGTGGCTACACCTTC. It codes for CAWSVAGRTNCGYTF.

The chain has TRBV7-9 and TRBJ1-4; TRBD1 matches at 8 bases. With 4 bases clipped from V and 7 bases from J, the junction kept 5 bases outside the gene matches. The germline V gene has CDR1 SEHNR and CDR2 FQNEAQ (reference sequence). The CDR3 has 14 residues. The CDR3, as DNA: TGTGCCAGCAGCTCAGACAGGGGTAGTGAAAAACTGTTTTTT. Its translation is CASSSDRGSEKLFF.

The chain joins TRBV28 to TRBJ2-2, with TRBD1 matching 7 bases. The CDR3 covers 14 residues. The J segment lost 6 bases and the V segment lost 7 bases, leaving 8 bases of the junction unmatched. Germline CDR1 and CDR2: MDHEN and SYDVKM. DNA of the CDR3: TGTGCCAGCACCGCCGACAGGGAACCCGGGGAGCTGTTTTTT. It encodes CASTADREPGELFF.

The gene calls are TRBV7-3 and TRBJ1-1, with D unclear. V dropped 4 bases and J dropped 4 bases, with 10 bases sitting between them. This CDR3 region has 13 residues. Germline assignment: CDR1 SGHTA and CDR2 FQGTGA. CDR3 bases: TGTGCCAGCAGCTCGTACACGGGCACTGAAGCTTTCTTT. This encodes CASSSYTGTEAFF.

By its share, this clone is medium-sized. V gene TRBV27 combines with J gene TRBJ2-3; no definite D call. The CDR3 sequence is 12 residues long. V was shortened by 5 bases and J by 8 bases, with 11 bases between the two germline ends. Germline loops: CDR1 MNHEY, CDR2 SMNVEV (reference sequence). The CDR3 nucleotides read TGTGCCAGCAGTCCCCCCGGCGGTACGCAGTATTTT. It encodes CASSPPGGTQYF.